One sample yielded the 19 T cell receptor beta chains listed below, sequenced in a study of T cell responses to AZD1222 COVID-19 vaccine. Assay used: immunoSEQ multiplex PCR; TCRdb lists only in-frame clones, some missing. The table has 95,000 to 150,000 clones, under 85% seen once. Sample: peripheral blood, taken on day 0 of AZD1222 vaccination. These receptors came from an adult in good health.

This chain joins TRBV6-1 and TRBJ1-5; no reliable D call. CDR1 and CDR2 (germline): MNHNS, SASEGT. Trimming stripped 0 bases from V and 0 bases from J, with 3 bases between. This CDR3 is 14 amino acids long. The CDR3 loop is CASSEAGSNQPQHF. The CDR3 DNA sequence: TGTGCCAGCAGTGAAGCGGGTAGCAATCAGCCCCAGCATTTT.

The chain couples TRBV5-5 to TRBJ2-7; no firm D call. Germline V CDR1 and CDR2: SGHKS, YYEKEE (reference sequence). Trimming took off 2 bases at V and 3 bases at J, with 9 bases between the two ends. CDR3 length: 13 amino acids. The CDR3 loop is CASSFTPLYEQYF. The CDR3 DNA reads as TGTGCCAGCAGCTTTACACCCCTCTACGAGCAGTACTTC.

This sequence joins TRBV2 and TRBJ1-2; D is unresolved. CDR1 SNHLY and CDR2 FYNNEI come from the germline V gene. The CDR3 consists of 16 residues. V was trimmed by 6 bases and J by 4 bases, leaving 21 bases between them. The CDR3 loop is CASRGSRGLDGYGYTF. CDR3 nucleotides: TGTGCCAGCAGGGGATCCCGGGGTCTGGATGGCTATGGCTACACCTTC. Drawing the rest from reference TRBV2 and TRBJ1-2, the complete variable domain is EPEVTQTPSHQVTQMGQEVILRCVPISNHLYFYWYRQILGQKVEFLVSFYNNEISEKSEIFDDQFSVERPDGSNFTLKIRSTKLEDSAMYFCASRGSRGLDGYGYTFGSGTRLTVV.

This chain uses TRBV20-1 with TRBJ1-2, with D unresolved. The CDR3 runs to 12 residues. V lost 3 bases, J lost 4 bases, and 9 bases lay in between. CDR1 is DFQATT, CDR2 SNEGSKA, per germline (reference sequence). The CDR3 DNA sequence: TGCAGTGCTAGTGGCGGATTCTATGGCTACACCTTC. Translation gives CSASGGFYGYTF.

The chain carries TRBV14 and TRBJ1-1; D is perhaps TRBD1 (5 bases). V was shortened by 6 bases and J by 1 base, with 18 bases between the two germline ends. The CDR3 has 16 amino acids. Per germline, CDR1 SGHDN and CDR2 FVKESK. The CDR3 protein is CASSIYSGFRNTEAFF. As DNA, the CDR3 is TGTGCCAGCAGTATATATTCAGGGTTTAGGAACACTGAAGCTTTCTTT.

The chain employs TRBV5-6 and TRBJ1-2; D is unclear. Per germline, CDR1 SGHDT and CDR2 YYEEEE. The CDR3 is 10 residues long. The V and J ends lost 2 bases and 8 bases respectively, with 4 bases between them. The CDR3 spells CASSFKGYTF. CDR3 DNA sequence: TGTGCCAGCAGCTTCAAGGGCTACACCTTC.

CDR3 nucleotides: TGTGCCAGCAGCTTAGTAGGTACCGGCCAGGGTACCCAGTACTTC. It codes for CASSLVGTGQGTQYF. This chain connects TRBV7-8 to TRBJ2-5, with D perhaps TRBD1 (5 bases). The CDR3 covers 15 residues. Trimming cost V 1 base and J 8 bases, with 17 bases left between them. CDR1 SGHVS and CDR2 FQNEAQ come from the germline V gene.

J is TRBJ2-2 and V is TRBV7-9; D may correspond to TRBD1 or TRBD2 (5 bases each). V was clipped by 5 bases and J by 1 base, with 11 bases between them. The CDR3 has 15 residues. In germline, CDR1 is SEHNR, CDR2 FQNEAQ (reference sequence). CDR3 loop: CASSTRDGNTGELFF. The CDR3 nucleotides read TGTGCCAGCAGCACTCGGGACGGGAACACCGGGGAGCTGTTTTTT.

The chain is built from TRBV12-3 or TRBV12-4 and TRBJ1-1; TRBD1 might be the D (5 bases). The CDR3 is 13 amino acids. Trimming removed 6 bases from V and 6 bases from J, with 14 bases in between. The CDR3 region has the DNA TGTGCCAGCAGGAGGGGCTGGGTGGCTGAAGCTTTCTTT. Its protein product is CASRRGWVAEAFF.

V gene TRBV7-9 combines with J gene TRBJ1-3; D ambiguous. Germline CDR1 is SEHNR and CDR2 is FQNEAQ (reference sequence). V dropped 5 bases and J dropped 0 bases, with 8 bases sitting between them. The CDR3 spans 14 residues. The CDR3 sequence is CASSRTSSGNTIYF. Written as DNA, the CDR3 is TGTGCCAGCAGCCGTACAAGCTCTGGAAACACCATATATTTT.

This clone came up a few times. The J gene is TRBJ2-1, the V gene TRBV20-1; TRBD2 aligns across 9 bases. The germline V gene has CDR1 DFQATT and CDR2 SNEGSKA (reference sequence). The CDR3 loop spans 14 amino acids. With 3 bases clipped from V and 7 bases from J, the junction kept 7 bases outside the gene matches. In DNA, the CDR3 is TGCAGTGCTAGTGGCGGGGGGGCCGTGAATGAGCAGTTCTTC. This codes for CSASGGGAVNEQFF.

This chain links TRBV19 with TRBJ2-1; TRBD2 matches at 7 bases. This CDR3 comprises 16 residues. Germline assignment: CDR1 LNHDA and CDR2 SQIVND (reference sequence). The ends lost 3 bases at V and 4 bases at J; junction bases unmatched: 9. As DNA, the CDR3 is TGTGCCAGTAGTATCGTGGGAGGGGCCAGTTACAATGAGCAGTTCTTC. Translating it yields CASSIVGGASYNEQFF.

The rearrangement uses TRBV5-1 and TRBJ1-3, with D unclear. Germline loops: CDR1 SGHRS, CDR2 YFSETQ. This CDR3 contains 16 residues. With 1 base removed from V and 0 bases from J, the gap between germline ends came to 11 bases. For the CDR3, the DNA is TGCGCCAGCAGCTTGCTTCCGGATTCCTCTGGAAACACCATATATTTT. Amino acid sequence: CASSLLPDSSGNTIYF. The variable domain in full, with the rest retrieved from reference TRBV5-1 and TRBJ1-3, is KAGVTQTPRYLIKTRGQQVTLSCSPISGHRSVSWYQQTPGQGLQFLFEYFSETQRNKGNFPGRFSGRQFSNSRSEMNVSTLELGDSALYLCASSLLPDSSGNTIYFGEGSWLTVV.

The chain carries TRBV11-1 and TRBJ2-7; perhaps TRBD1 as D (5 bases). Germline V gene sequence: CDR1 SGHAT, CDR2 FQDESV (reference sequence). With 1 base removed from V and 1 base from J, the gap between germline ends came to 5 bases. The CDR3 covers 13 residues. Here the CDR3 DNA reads TGTGCCAGCAGCTTAGGACAGTCCTACGAGCAGTACTTC. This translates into CASSLGQSYEQYF.

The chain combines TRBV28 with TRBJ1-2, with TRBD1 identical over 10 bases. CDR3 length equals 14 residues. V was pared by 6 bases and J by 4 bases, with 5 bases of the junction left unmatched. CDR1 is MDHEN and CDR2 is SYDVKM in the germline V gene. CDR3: CASRMGQGFYGYTF. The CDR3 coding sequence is TGTGCCAGCAGAATGGGACAGGGGTTCTATGGCTACACCTTC.

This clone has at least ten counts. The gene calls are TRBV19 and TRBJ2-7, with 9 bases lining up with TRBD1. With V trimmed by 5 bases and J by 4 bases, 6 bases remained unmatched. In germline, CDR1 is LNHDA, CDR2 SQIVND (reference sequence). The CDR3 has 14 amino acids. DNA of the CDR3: TGTGCCAGTAGTCGGGACAGGGACGGATACGAGCAGTACTTC. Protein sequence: CASSRDRDGYEQYF.

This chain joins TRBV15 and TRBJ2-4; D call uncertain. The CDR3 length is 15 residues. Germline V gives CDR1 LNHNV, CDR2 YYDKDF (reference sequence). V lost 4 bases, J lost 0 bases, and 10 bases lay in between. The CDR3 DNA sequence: TGTGCCACCAGCATGGGTCGGTTAGCCAAAAACATTCAGTACTTC. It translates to CATSMGRLAKNIQYF.

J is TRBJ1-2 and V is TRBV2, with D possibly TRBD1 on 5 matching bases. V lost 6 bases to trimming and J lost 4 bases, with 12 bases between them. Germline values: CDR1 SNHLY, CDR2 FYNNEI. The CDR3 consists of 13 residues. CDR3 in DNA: TGTGCCAGCAGACAAAGTGGGGGCTATGGCTACACCTTC. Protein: CASRQSGGYGYTF.

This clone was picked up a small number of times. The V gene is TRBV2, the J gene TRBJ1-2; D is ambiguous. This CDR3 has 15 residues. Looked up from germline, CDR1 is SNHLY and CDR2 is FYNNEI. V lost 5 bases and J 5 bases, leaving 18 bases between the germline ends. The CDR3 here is CASSPDPGFGYGYTF. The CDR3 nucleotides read TGTGCCAGCAGTCCGGACCCCGGCTTTGGGTATGGCTACACCTTC.